The rows below give T cell receptor beta chains drawn from one sample of a study of regulatory T cells in long-lasting Graves disease. A single record per CDR3 protein comes from TCRdb applying MiXCR to the multiplex PCR reads. The sample lists more than 650,000 distinct CDR3 sequences, about 32% occurring once. The sequencing here drew on peripheral blood mononuclear cells (PBMCs), taken when the disease was refractory, from a patient treated with antithyroid drugs. The receptor set was obtained from a female donor with Graves disease. CDR3s include the opening cysteine and the closing phenylalanine or tryptophan. Fields, in order: clone size, J gene, D gene, V gene, CDR3 protein, CDR3 DNA. D genes are given only for firm matches. Clone size appears in some rows only: once, few, many, or a class for an expanded clone.

clone_size: few; j_call: TRBJ1-5; d_call: TRBD1; v_call: TRBV7-8; cdr3_aa: CASSLGPTGGQPQHF; cdr3_nt: TGTGCCAGCAGCTTAGGCCCGACAGGGGGGCAGCCCCAGCATTTT
clone_size: NA; j_call: TRBJ2-1; d_call: TRBD2; v_call: TRBV27; cdr3_aa: CASRLAGGPDYNEQFF; cdr3_nt: TGTGCCAGCAGGTTAGCGGGAGGGCCTGATTACAATGAGCAGTTCTTC
clone_size: few; j_call: TRBJ1-3; d_call: NA; v_call: TRBV20-1; cdr3_aa: CSAREISGNTIYF; cdr3_nt: TGCAGTGCTAGGGAGATCTCTGGAAACACCATATATTTT
clone_size: few; j_call: TRBJ1-6; d_call: NA; v_call: TRBV6-1; cdr3_aa: CASNGRASPLHF; cdr3_nt: TGTGCCAGCAATGGGAGGGCTTCACCCCTCCACTTT
clone_size: NA; j_call: TRBJ1-3; d_call: TRBD1; v_call: TRBV20-1; cdr3_aa: CSARDDRGTGNTIYF; cdr3_nt: TGCAGTGCTAGAGACGACAGGGGAACTGGAAACACCATATATTTT
clone_size: NA; j_call: TRBJ1-2; d_call: TRBD1; v_call: TRBV28; cdr3_aa: CASSLPGQAINYGYTF; cdr3_nt: TGTGCCAGCAGTTTACCGGGACAGGCTATTAACTATGGCTACACCTTC
clone_size: few; j_call: TRBJ1-4; d_call: NA; v_call: TRBV29-1; cdr3_aa: CSVTPGPLF; cdr3_nt: TGCAGCGTCACCCCGGGACCCCTCTTT
clone_size: many; j_call: TRBJ1-4; d_call: TRBD1; v_call: TRBV12-3/TRBV12-4; cdr3_aa: CASSFDRDQLFF; cdr3_nt: TGTGCCAGCAGTTTCGACAGGGATCAACTGTTTTTT
clone_size: NA; j_call: TRBJ2-7; d_call: TRBD2; v_call: TRBV3-1; cdr3_aa: CASSSRGGSTDEQYF; cdr3_nt: TGTGCCAGCAGCTCAAGGGGCGGGAGCACGGACGAGCAGTACTTC
clone_size: many; j_call: TRBJ1-2; d_call: TRBD1; v_call: TRBV11-1; cdr3_aa: CASSSPGQGASGGYTF; cdr3_nt: TGTGCCAGCAGCTCGCCCGGACAGGGGGCGTCGGGAGGCTACACCTTC
clone_size: NA; j_call: TRBJ2-2; d_call: TRBD1; v_call: TRBV7-9; cdr3_aa: CASSLLTGGNTGELFF; cdr3_nt: TGTGCCAGCAGCTTGTTAACAGGGGGCAACACCGGGGAGCTGTTTTTT
clone_size: few; j_call: TRBJ2-7; d_call: NA; v_call: TRBV27; cdr3_aa: CASSSTGKYYEQYF; cdr3_nt: TGTGCCAGCTCCTCTACGGGGAAATACTACGAGCAGTACTTC
clone_size: NA; j_call: TRBJ1-1; d_call: NA; v_call: TRBV2; cdr3_aa: CASSGRALDTEAFF; cdr3_nt: TGTGCCAGCAGTGGGCGGGCCCTGGACACTGAAGCTTTCTTT
clone_size: NA; j_call: TRBJ1-1; d_call: NA; v_call: TRBV30; cdr3_aa: CAWSSGRMNTEAFF; cdr3_nt: TGTGCCTGGAGCTCGGGACGGATGAACACTGAAGCTTTCTTT
clone_size: few; j_call: TRBJ1-2; d_call: NA; v_call: TRBV29-1; cdr3_aa: CSVEDRPPPSDYGYTF; cdr3_nt: TGCAGCGTTGAAGATCGTCCTCCCCCTTCGGACTATGGCTACACCTTC
clone_size: many; j_call: TRBJ1-1; d_call: TRBD1; v_call: TRBV2; cdr3_aa: CASMGDRATEAFF; cdr3_nt: TGTGCCAGCATGGGGGACAGAGCGACTGAAGCTTTCTTT
clone_size: few; j_call: TRBJ1-5; d_call: NA; v_call: TRBV19; cdr3_aa: CASSIRLSNQPQHF; cdr3_nt: TGTGCCAGTAGTATACGTCTTAGCAATCAGCCCCAGCATTTT
clone_size: few; j_call: TRBJ1-2; d_call: NA; v_call: TRBV6-1; cdr3_aa: CASTTRLAGGYTF; cdr3_nt: TGTGCCAGCACGACACGGCTCGCGGGGGGCTACACCTTC
clone_size: NA; j_call: TRBJ2-5; d_call: TRBD2; v_call: TRBV6-2/TRBV6-3; cdr3_aa: CASSSELADRETQYF; cdr3_nt: TGTGCCAGCAGTTCAGAGCTAGCGGATAGAGAGACCCAGTACTTC
clone_size: once; j_call: TRBJ2-7; d_call: NA; v_call: TRBV20-1; cdr3_aa: CSASSRPPTGTNEQYF; cdr3_nt: TGCAGTGCTAGTTCAAGGCCCCCAACCGGAACCAACGAGCAGTACTTC
clone_size: NA; j_call: TRBJ1-2; d_call: TRBD1; v_call: TRBV5-1; cdr3_aa: CASSLTPWTGIADGYTF; cdr3_nt: TGCGCCAGCAGCTTGACCCCCTGGACAGGGATCGCAGATGGCTACACCTTC
clone_size: NA; j_call: TRBJ1-2; d_call: TRBD1; v_call: TRBV27; cdr3_aa: CASSFPPTGSNYGYTF; cdr3_nt: TGTGCCAGCAGTTTTCCCCCGACAGGGTCGAACTATGGCTACACCTTC
clone_size: NA; j_call: TRBJ1-6; d_call: TRBD1; v_call: TRBV3-1; cdr3_aa: CASSQDYRGKKDF; cdr3_nt: TGTGCCAGCAGCCAAGATTACAGGGGAAAGAAAGACTTT
clone_size: many; j_call: TRBJ2-7; d_call: TRBD2; v_call: TRBV2; cdr3_aa: CASSEAKPGGGSYEQYF; cdr3_nt: TGTGCCAGCAGTGAAGCGAAGCCGGGAGGGGGCTCCTACGAGCAGTACTTC
clone_size: few; j_call: TRBJ1-5; d_call: NA; v_call: TRBV19; cdr3_aa: CASSRTNNQPQHF; cdr3_nt: TGTGCCAGTAGTCGGACCAACAATCAGCCCCAGCATTTT
clone_size: NA; j_call: TRBJ1-4; d_call: NA; v_call: TRBV5-1; cdr3_aa: CASSFTGRGEKLFF; cdr3_nt: TGCGCCAGCAGCTTTACGGGGCGTGGTGAAAAACTGTTTTTT
clone_size: NA; j_call: TRBJ2-2; d_call: NA; v_call: TRBV24-1; cdr3_aa: CATSDPGLVTGELFF; cdr3_nt: TGTGCCACCAGTGATCCGGGGCTGGTCACCGGGGAGCTGTTTTTT
clone_size: few; j_call: TRBJ1-1; d_call: NA; v_call: TRBV27; cdr3_aa: CASSLLKGRVTEAFF; cdr3_nt: TGTGCCAGCAGTTTACTTAAGGGGCGAGTTACTGAAGCTTTCTTT
clone_size: NA; j_call: TRBJ1-6; d_call: NA; v_call: TRBV7-9; cdr3_aa: CASSLIGPAGYNSPLHF; cdr3_nt: TGTGCCAGCAGCTTGATTGGCCCGGCAGGGTATAATTCACCCCTCCACTTT
clone_size: NA; j_call: TRBJ1-4; d_call: TRBD1; v_call: TRBV28; cdr3_aa: CASNPLGTGNEKLFF; cdr3_nt: TGTGCCAGCAACCCTTTAGGGACAGGGAATGAAAAACTGTTTTTT
clone_size: NA; j_call: TRBJ1-2; d_call: NA; v_call: TRBV4-1; cdr3_aa: CASSQNSRAGRGYGYTF; cdr3_nt: TGCGCCAGCAGCCAAAATTCCCGCGCCGGCAGAGGCTATGGCTACACCTTC
clone_size: many; j_call: TRBJ1-2; d_call: NA; v_call: TRBV28; cdr3_aa: CASTGARYGYTF; cdr3_nt: TGTGCCAGCACGGGAGCTCGCTATGGCTACACCTTC
clone_size: NA; j_call: TRBJ1-1; d_call: NA; v_call: TRBV18; cdr3_aa: CASSPYWGHTEAFF; cdr3_nt: TGTGCCAGCTCACCATACTGGGGGCACACTGAAGCTTTCTTT
clone_size: many; j_call: TRBJ2-5; d_call: NA; v_call: TRBV12-3/TRBV12-4; cdr3_aa: CASSHGTPQETQYF; cdr3_nt: TGTGCCAGCAGTCACGGGACTCCCCAAGAGACCCAGTACTTC
clone_size: few; j_call: TRBJ1-3; d_call: NA; v_call: TRBV12-3/TRBV12-4; cdr3_aa: CASSLTGRGNTIYF; cdr3_nt: TGTGCCAGCAGCCTGACTGGGCGCGGAAACACCATATATTTT
clone_size: few; j_call: TRBJ1-4; d_call: TRBD1; v_call: TRBV13; cdr3_aa: CASSTRQGITNEKLFF; cdr3_nt: TGTGCCAGCAGCACCCGACAGGGGATAACTAATGAAAAACTGTTTTTT
clone_size: few; j_call: TRBJ1-2; d_call: TRBD1; v_call: TRBV5-1; cdr3_aa: CASRPADRGYDGYTF; cdr3_nt: TGCGCCAGCAGGCCAGCCGACAGGGGGTACGATGGCTACACCTTC
clone_size: few; j_call: TRBJ2-7; d_call: NA; v_call: TRBV12-5; cdr3_aa: CASGSVDRSSSYEQYF; cdr3_nt: TGTGCTAGTGGTTCCGTGGACAGATCCAGCTCCTACGAGCAGTACTTC
clone_size: NA; j_call: TRBJ1-2; d_call: NA; v_call: TRBV12-3/TRBV12-4; cdr3_aa: CASSYGAGMADHGYTF; cdr3_nt: TGTGCCAGCAGCTACGGCGCCGGGATGGCGGATCATGGCTACACCTTC
clone_size: once; j_call: TRBJ1-4; d_call: NA; v_call: TRBV30; cdr3_aa: CARSEINEKLFF; cdr3_nt: TGTGCCCGGAGCGAGATTAATGAAAAACTGTTTTTT
clone_size: many; j_call: TRBJ2-5; d_call: NA; v_call: TRBV18; cdr3_aa: CASSPRPIREGQYF; cdr3_nt: TGTGCCAGCTCACCACGGCCTATCCGGGAAGGCCAGTACTTC
clone_size: NA; j_call: TRBJ2-5; d_call: NA; v_call: TRBV5-6; cdr3_aa: CASMAGWVEAGTQYF; cdr3_nt: TGTGCCAGCATGGCAGGGTGGGTTGAAGCGGGGACCCAGTACTTC
clone_size: once; j_call: TRBJ2-2; d_call: TRBD2; v_call: TRBV6-1; cdr3_aa: CATGTRGTGELFF; cdr3_nt: TGTGCCACCGGGACTAGGGGCACCGGGGAGCTGTTTTTT
clone_size: many; j_call: TRBJ1-1; d_call: NA; v_call: TRBV7-9; cdr3_aa: CASSPRNTTVNTEAFF; cdr3_nt: TGTGCCAGCAGCCCAAGAAACACGACGGTGAACACTGAAGCTTTCTTT